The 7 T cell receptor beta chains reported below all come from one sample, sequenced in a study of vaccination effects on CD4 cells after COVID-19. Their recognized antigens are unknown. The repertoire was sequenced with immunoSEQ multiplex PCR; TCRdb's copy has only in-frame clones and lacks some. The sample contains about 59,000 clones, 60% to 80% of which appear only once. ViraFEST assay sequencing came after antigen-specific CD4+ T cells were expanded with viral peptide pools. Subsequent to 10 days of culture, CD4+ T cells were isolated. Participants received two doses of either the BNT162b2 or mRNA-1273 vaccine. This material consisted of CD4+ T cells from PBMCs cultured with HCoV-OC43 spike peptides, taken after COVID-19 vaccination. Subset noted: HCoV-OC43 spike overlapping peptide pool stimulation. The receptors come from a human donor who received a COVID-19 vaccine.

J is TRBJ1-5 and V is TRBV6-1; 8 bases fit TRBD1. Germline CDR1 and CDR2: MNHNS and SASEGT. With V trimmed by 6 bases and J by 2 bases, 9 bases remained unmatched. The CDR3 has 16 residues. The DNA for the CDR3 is TGTGCCAGCAGCGAACGACAGGGGTTGGGCAATCAGCCCCAGCATTTT. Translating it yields CASSERQGLGNQPQHF.

The CDR3 DNA reads as TGTGCCAGCAGCTTGGTAAGAGATGGCTACACCTTC. Protein product: CASSLVRDGYTF. The rearrangement links TRBV5-6 to TRBJ1-2; no clear D. V dropped 0 bases and J dropped 6 bases, with 6 bases sitting between them. Per the germline V gene, CDR1 is SGHDT and CDR2 is YYEEEE. CDR3 length equals 12 residues. Based on the CDR3 plus reference TRBV5-6 and TRBJ1-2, the full variable domain is DAGVTQSPTHLIKTRGQQVTLRCSPKSGHDTVSWYQQALGQGPQFIFQYYEEEERQRGNFPDRFSGHQFPNYSSELNVNALLLGDSALYLCASSLVRDGYTFGSGTRLTVV.

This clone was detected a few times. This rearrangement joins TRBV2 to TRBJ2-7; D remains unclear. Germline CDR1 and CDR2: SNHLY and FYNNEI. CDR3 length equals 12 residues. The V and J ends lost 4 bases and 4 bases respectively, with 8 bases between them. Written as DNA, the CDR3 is TGTGCCAGCAGTGCATGGCGGTACGAGCAGTACGTC. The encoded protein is CASSAWRYEQYV.

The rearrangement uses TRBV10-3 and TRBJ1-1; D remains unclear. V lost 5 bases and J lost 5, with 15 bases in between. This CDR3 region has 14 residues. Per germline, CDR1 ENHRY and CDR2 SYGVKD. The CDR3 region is CAISFGLKDTEAFF. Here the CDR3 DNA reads TGTGCCATCAGTTTTGGGCTAAAGGATACTGAAGCTTTCTTT.

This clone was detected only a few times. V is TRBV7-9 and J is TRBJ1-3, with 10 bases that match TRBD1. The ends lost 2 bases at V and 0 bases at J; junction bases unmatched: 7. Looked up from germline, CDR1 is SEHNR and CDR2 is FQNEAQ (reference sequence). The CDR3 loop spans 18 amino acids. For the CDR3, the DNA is TGTGCCAGCAGCTTATGGGGGACAGGGGATTTCTCTGGAAACACCATATATTTT. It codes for CASSLWGTGDFSGNTIYF.

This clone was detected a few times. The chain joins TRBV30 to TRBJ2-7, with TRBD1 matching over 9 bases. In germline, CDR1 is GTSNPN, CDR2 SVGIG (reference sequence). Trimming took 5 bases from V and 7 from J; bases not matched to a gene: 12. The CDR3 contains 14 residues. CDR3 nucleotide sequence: TGTGCCTGGTCGCCGGGACAGGGAACTCGGGAGCAGTACGTC. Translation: CAWSPGQGTREQYV.

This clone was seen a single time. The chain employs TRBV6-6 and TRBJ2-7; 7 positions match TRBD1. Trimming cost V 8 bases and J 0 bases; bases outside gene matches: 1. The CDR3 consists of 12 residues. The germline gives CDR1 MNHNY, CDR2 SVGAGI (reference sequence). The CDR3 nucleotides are TGTGCCAGCCGGGACAGCTCCTACGAGCAGTACGTC. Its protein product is CASRDSSYEQYV.